This T cell receptor beta chain was sequenced for a study of T cells in Graves' hyperthyroidism and ophthalmopathy. The germline gives CDR1 MNHEY, CDR2 SMNVEV (reference sequence). The trim removed 6 bases at V and 4 bases at J, leaving 15 bases unmatched. The CDR3 extends over 17 amino acids. The hyperthyroidism patients had all been newly diagnosed, and their disease duration was under 2 months. Their ages ranged from 18 to 65 years. The source of the PBMCs was approximately 10 ml of fresh peripheral blood. Study-wide results and caveats: Blood samples included most of the expanded thyroid clonotypes exceeding 0.001.

The table lists this clonotype with a few counts. Its antigen is not known. Researchers took RNA transcripts and amplified the TCR beta CDR3 regions from them. Primed by the HTBI set, a first-round RT-PCR was run on the TCR CDR3. TCRdb independently ran MiXCR on the multiplex PCR reads; one entry per CDR3 protein. The sample lists 340,000 or so distinct CDR3 sequences, 21% seen once, with about 50% in the top ten. This receptor was taken from a woman aged 45-65 years with Graves' hyperthyroidism. The chain links TRBV27 to TRBJ2-1, with 7 bases matching TRBD1. Sample: blood. The CDR3, as DNA: TGTGCCAGCAGCTCCTCAATCCGGGACAGTGAATACAATGAGCAGTTCTTC. Protein product: CASSSSIRDSEYNEQFF.